These T cell receptor beta chains were read from a single sample in a study of shared clonotypes between healthy human individuals. Here immunoSEQ multiplex PCR was the method, and the copy in TCRdb shows in-frame clones only, minus some. The table lists over a million clones, around four fifths of them singletons, with about 1.5% in the top ten. The sequencing input was memory CD4+ T cells sorted from blood. These receptors were collected from a man aged 18 to 29 in good health. The CDR3 runs from the conserved cysteine through the conserved F or W. The D gene is left open where the match is weak. The size of a clone is reported for some rows only, either as once, few or many, or as a class for expanded clones.

v_gene	abundance	j_gene	d_gene	CDR3aa
TRBV7-2	-	TRBJ1-1	-	CASSLPGVNTEAFF
TRBV11-2	-	TRBJ2-5	-	CASSLERGEKTQYF
TRBV5-1	-	TRBJ1-1	-	CASRDKGEAFF
TRBV10-3	-	TRBJ2-2	TRBD2	CAIGGRGTGELFF
TRBV19	many	TRBJ2-7	TRBD2	CASSKQAGAYEQYF
TRBV19	-	TRBJ1-2	-	CASTQTGSDFGYTF
TRBV10-2	-	TRBJ2-3	TRBD2	CASSGASGGYTDTQYF
TRBV18	-	TRBJ1-5	-	CASSESRGTQPQHF
TRBV28	-	TRBJ1-5	-	CASSRLNQPQHF
TRBV2	-	TRBJ2-5	-	CASSRDRETQYF
TRBV10-1	-	TRBJ1-5	-	CASSAGVSNQPQHF
TRBV11-1	-	TRBJ2-2	TRBD2	CASSLFSGAEELFF
TRBV5-4	-	TRBJ1-4	-	CASSLGGVNEKLFF
TRBV10-1	-	TRBJ2-2	TRBD2	CASNPTSGRQSNTGELFF
TRBV6-5	-	TRBJ2-7	-	CASSLRGAEQYF
TRBV4-3	-	TRBJ2-7	-	CASSQGVGGTYEQYF